Shown below are 32 T cell receptor beta chains from a single sample sequenced in a study of blood T cells in healthy people across ages. Alongside a J-beta primer mix, a sample-barcoded 5' primer served in a second PCR lasting about 6 to 12 cycles. Each CDR3 protein gets one entry after TCRdb re-called the 5' RACE reads with MiXCR. The sample shows 710,000 or so distinct CDR3 sequences, approximately 22% of them seen only once. The sample consisted of blood. Receptor source: a man in his 70s in good health.

This clonotype has just a few counts. The chain is built from TRBV7-2 and TRBJ1-5; no definite D call. CDR1 SGHTA and CDR2 FQGNSA come from the germline V gene. Trimming pared 1 base from V and 3 bases from J, leaving 10 bases between. The CDR3 is made up of 15 amino acids. The CDR3 bases are TGTGCCAGCAGCTTAGTCGTCAGTAACAATCAGCCCCAGCATTTT. It yields the protein CASSLVVSNNQPQHF.

This clonotype was observed a handful of times. J is TRBJ1-4 and V is TRBV7-8, with D uncertain. V lost 1 base and J 6 bases, leaving 3 bases between the germline ends. CDR1 and CDR2 from the germline V gene are SGHVS and FQNEAQ. The CDR3 runs to 12 residues. As DNA, the CDR3 is TGTGCCAGCAGCTTAGGACATGAAAAACTGTTTTTT. It translates to CASSLGHEKLFF.

V and J are TRBV12-3 or TRBV12-4 and TRBJ1-2; unclear D gene. CDR3 size: 13 residues. Trimming took off 5 bases at V and 4 bases at J, with 11 bases between the two ends. DNA of the CDR3: TGTGCCAGCAGTCCCAAACAGCGCTATGGCTACACCTTC. Translation gives CASSPKQRYGYTF.

The chain couples TRBV4-3 to TRBJ2-1; 9 bases agree with TRBD2. The CDR3 is made up of 15 amino acids. CDR1 is LGHNA and CDR2 is YSLEER in the germline V gene. V dropped 1 base and J dropped 9; count of bases not matched to a gene: 7. CDR3 DNA: TGCGCCAGCAGCCAAGTCGCCCTAGCGGGATCTGAGCAGTTCTTC. Encoded protein: CASSQVALAGSEQFF.

This clonotype was counted only a few times. The V gene is TRBV29-1, the J gene TRBJ2-3; TRBD2 is a possible D gene (6 bases). Deletions cut 6 bases from V and 4 bases from J, with 14 bases between. This CDR3 has 13 amino acids. The V gene's germline CDR1 is SQVTM and CDR2 ANQGSEA. Here the CDR3 reads CSVAGREADTQYF. The CDR3 DNA follows: TGCAGCGTGGCGGGACGCGAAGCAGATACGCAGTATTTT.

There are a few counts of this clonotype. V gene TRBV6-2 or TRBV6-3 combines with J gene TRBJ2-5; a possible D gene is TRBD2 (5 bases). This CDR3 has 13 residues. Looked up from germline, CDR1 is MNHEY and CDR2 is SVGEGT. Deletions cut 7 bases from V and 2 bases from J, with 11 bases between. CDR3 protein: CASNQRLQETQYF. In nucleotides, the CDR3 is TGTGCCAGCAACCAGCGGTTACAAGAGACCCAGTACTTC.

This clonotype has ten or more counts. The gene calls are TRBV30 and TRBJ2-5; 11 bases are shared with TRBD1. TRBJ2-1 matches the DNA end more closely, so the J call is doubtful. The CDR3 covers 15 residues. Per germline, CDR1 GTSNPN and CDR2 SVGIG (reference sequence). The CDR3 DNA is TGTGCCTGGAGTGTACTCCGGACAGGGGGCGGTGAGCAGTTCTTC. As protein: CAWSVLRTGGGEQFF.

Only a few counts were recorded for this clonotype. The chain couples TRBV20-1 to TRBJ2-3; 9 bases are a match to TRBD1. CDR1 and CDR2 (germline): DFQATT, SNEGSKA (reference sequence). CDR3 size: 11 residues. In nucleotides, the CDR3 is TGCCGGACAGGGGCGCACGATACGCAGTATTTT. Amino acid sequence: CRTGAHDTQYF.

In regard to this clonotype: Being one base from a much bigger clone, this may be a read error. This rearrangement joins TRBV7-3 to TRBJ2-7; 8 nucleotides align to TRBD1. Near its end, the DNA agrees better with TRBJ2-1, so the J call may be wrong. Looked up from germline, CDR1 is SGHTA and CDR2 is FQGTGA. This CDR3 comprises 15 residues. The chain's CDR3 is CASSLKAGGCNEQFF. Here the CDR3 DNA reads TGTGCCAGCAGCTTAAAGGCAGGGGGCTGCAATGAGCAGTTCTTC.

CDR3 sequence (DNA): TGTGCCAGCAGCCAGGAACTATTTTTTACCTTC. Its protein is CASSQELFFTF. This chain joins TRBV12-3 or TRBV12-4 and TRBJ1-2; D is uncertain. This CDR3 has 11 residues. The ends were cut back, 6 bases at V and 14 bases at J, with 16 bases in the middle.

This clonotype was counted only a few times. The V call is TRBV10-2, the J call TRBJ2-1; possibly TRBD1 for D (6 bases). The J call could be wrong; TRBJ2-7 is a better fit for the DNA end. Germline lookup yields CDR1 WSHSY and CDR2 SAAADI. This CDR3 has 14 residues. CDR3 sequence: CASSENLGAGEQYF. The CDR3, as DNA: TGCGCCAGCAGTGAGAACTTGGGGGCAGGGGAGCAGTACTTC.

The CDR3 protein is CASSLPGTGTYEQYV. The CDR3 coding sequence is TGTGCCAGCAGTCTACCCGGGACAGGGACCTACGAGCAGTACGTC. J is TRBJ2-7 and V is TRBV12-3 or TRBV12-4; 9 nucleotides agree with TRBD1. The CDR3 length is 15 residues. Germline trimming cut 5 bases from V and 2 bases from J; bases unmatched to any gene: 7.

In its sample, this clonotype was seen many times. Compared with germline, one end of the junction differs, possibly owing to a read error. V and J are TRBV12-3 or TRBV12-4 and TRBJ2-5, with 10 bases identical to TRBD2. The CDR3 contains 13 residues. In DNA, the CDR3 is TGTGCCAGCAGCTTAGCGGGGGGAGAGACCCAGTACTTC. Protein: CASSLAGGETQYF.

A note on this clonotype: An end of the junction differs from the germline gene, which may be a read error. This chain uses TRBV7-6 with TRBJ2-1; D call uncertain. The V gene's germline CDR1 is SGHVS and CDR2 FNYEAQ. The CDR3 spans 13 residues. CDR3 protein: CTSSLEVAAQQLF. For the CDR3, the DNA is TGTACCAGCAGCTTAGAGGTCGCTGCCCAGCAGTTATTC.

This clonotype was counted between two and nine times. This rearrangement joins TRBV12-3 or TRBV12-4 to TRBJ2-3; D tentatively reads TRBD1 or TRBD2 (5 bases each). The V and J ends lost 7 bases and 15 bases respectively, with 17 bases between them. The length of the CDR3 is 11 residues. CDR3 DNA: TGTGCCAGCACCCTGGGGGTAGCTAAATATTTT. Protein sequence: CASTLGVAKYF.

The chain combines TRBV12-3 or TRBV12-4 with TRBJ2-1, with 9 nucleotides matching TRBD2. With the DNA end fitting TRBJ2-7 better, the J assignment may be wrong. This CDR3 is 15 amino acids long. This CDR3 is CASSFVGLAEYEQYV. CDR3 in DNA: TGTGCCAGCAGTTTCGTGGGACTAGCAGAATACGAGCAGTACGTC.

This clonotype was seen at least ten times. V and J are TRBV20-1 and TRBJ2-1, with 8 bases identical to TRBD2. Per the germline V gene, CDR1 is DFQATT and CDR2 is SNEGSKA (reference sequence). The CDR3 contains 17 residues. The trim removed 3 bases at V and 4 bases at J, leaving 14 bases unmatched. CDR3 DNA: TGCAGTGCTAGCAGGGTTGTCAGCGGGAGCTCTTACAATGAGCAGTTCTTC. Translating it yields CSASRVVSGSSYNEQFF.

The chain is built from TRBV7-2 and TRBJ2-7; D is uncertain. Per germline, CDR1 SGHTA and CDR2 FQGNSA. V lost 4 bases and J 4 bases, leaving 11 bases between the germline ends. CDR3 length equals 13 residues. This chain's CDR3 is CASSWGKGYEQYF. As DNA, the CDR3 is TGTGCCAGCAGCTGGGGAAAGGGTTACGAGCAGTACTTC. The complete variable domain, with remaining parts taken from reference TRBV7-2 and TRBJ2-7, reads GAGVSQSPSNKVTEKGKDVELRCDPISGHTALYWYRQSLGQGLEFLIYFQGNSAPDKSGLPSDRFSAERTGGSVSTLTIQRTQQEDSAVYLCASSWGKGYEQYFGPGTRLTVT.

The CDR3 here is CATSDFGGAREQFF. CDR3 in DNA: TGTGCCACCAGTGATTTCGGGGGCGCACGGGAGCAGTTCTTC. V and J are TRBV24-1 and TRBJ2-1; D is possibly TRBD1 or TRBD2 (6 bases each). CDR1 is KGHDR and CDR2 is SFDVKD in the germline V gene. V lost 1 base, J lost 10 bases, and 13 bases lay in between. This CDR3 is 14 amino acids long.

The chain joins TRBV4-1 to TRBJ2-4; 7 bases line up with TRBD1. Unmatched junction bases numbered 4, after V lost 2 bases and J lost 0 bases. Germline V gene lookup returns CDR1 MGHRA and CDR2 YSYEKL. The CDR3 runs to 16 residues. The CDR3 loop reads CASSQPDREAKNIQYF. CDR3 DNA sequence: TGCGCCAGCAGCCAACCCGACAGGGAAGCCAAAAACATTCAGTACTTC.

The chain combines TRBV6-1 with TRBJ2-2; TRBD1 matches at 9 bases. Trimming removed 7 bases from V and 7 bases from J; junction bases left unmatched: 7. Germline CDR1 MNHNS, CDR2 SASEGT. The CDR3 loop spans 14 amino acids. CDR3 bases: TGTGCCAGCATTCCGGGACAGGGACACGGGGAGCTGTTTTTT. It yields the protein CASIPGQGHGELFF.

DNA for the CDR3: TGTGCCAGCACCTATCGAGGTGAGCAGTTCTTC. It encodes CASTYRGEQFF. J is TRBJ2-5 and V is TRBV6-5; D is unclear. Near its end, the DNA agrees better with TRBJ2-1, so the J call may be wrong. There are 11 residues in the CDR3. From germline, CDR1 is MNHEY and CDR2 SVGAGI.

The chain carries TRBV7-2 and TRBJ2-7; D unresolved. V was shortened by 4 bases and J by 0 bases, with 13 bases between the two germline ends. Germline CDR1 SGHTA, CDR2 FQGNSA. The CDR3 contains 15 residues. CDR3 DNA sequence: TGTGCCAGCAGCTGGGTGGGCGGCAGCTCCTACGAGCAGTACTTC. It translates to CASSWVGGSSYEQYF.

As to this clonotype: A read error may account for a junction end that differs from germline. V and J are TRBV20-1 and TRBJ2-1; maybe TRBD2 (6 bases). The J call may be incorrect, as the DNA end agrees better with TRBJ2-5. Per the germline V gene, CDR1 is DFQATT and CDR2 is SNEGSKA (reference sequence). This CDR3 has 15 residues. In DNA form, the CDR3 reads TGCAGTGCTAGAAGGCGGGGACTTAACCAGGAGACCCAGTACTTC. Translated: CSARRRGLNQETQYF.

J is TRBJ1-5 and V is TRBV5-6, with D unclear. Per the germline V gene, CDR1 is SGHDT and CDR2 is YYEEEE. Between the trimmed V and J ends, which lost 2 bases and 3 bases, there was a span of 12 bases. This CDR3 contains 15 residues. CDR3 bases: TGTGCCAGCAGCTTATTAGGGCTGGACAATCAGCCCCAGCATTTT. Protein: CASSLLGLDNQPQHF.

This clonotype has only a few counts. The V and J genes are TRBV5-1 and TRBJ2-1; either TRBD1 or TRBD2 may supply D (5 bases each). The CDR3 runs to 14 residues. The germline CDR1 and CDR2 sequences are SGHRS and YFSETQ. With 3 bases removed from V and 7 bases from J, the gap between germline ends came to 14 bases. As DNA, the CDR3 is TGCGCCAGCAGCTCGGGGCCCCCTAGGAATGAGCAGTTCTTC. The encoded protein is CASSSGPPRNEQFF.

The chain is built from TRBV29-1 and TRBJ2-3, with TRBD2 matching over 9 bases. The V segment lost 4 bases and the J segment 0 bases; nucleotides outside the gene matches: 8. Germline-derived CDR1 and CDR2 are SQVTM and ANQGSEA. CDR3 length: 16 amino acids. DNA of the CDR3: TGCAGCGTTGTCTCCTTCCTAGCGGGGAGCACAGATACGCAGTATTTT. Translated: CSVVSFLAGSTDTQYF.

The chain recombines TRBV4-2 with TRBJ2-7, with 9 bases fitting TRBD1. Germline V gene sequence: CDR1 LGHNA, CDR2 YNFKEQ. Trimming at V came to 3 bases and at J to 9 bases, leaving 9 bases not matched to a gene. The CDR3 is 14 residues long. This CDR3 is CASSQSGQGSWQYF. The CDR3 DNA is TGTGCCAGCAGCCAGTCGGGACAGGGAAGTTGGCAGTACTTC.

This clonotype was seen more than once but under ten times. This rearrangement joins TRBV3-1 to TRBJ2-3; TRBD2 aligns across 11 bases. The V segment lost 4 bases and the J segment 2 bases; nucleotides outside the gene matches: 5. Per germline, CDR1 LGHDT and CDR2 YNNKEL (reference sequence). This CDR3 is 16 amino acids long. The CDR3 loop reads CASSRGTSGFTDTQYF. Here the CDR3 DNA reads TGTGCCAGCAGCCGAGGGACTAGCGGATTCACAGATACGCAGTATTTT.

CDR3 coding DNA: TGTGCCAGCAGCCTAGGGATGGAGAATGAAAAACTGTTTTTT. It encodes CASSLGMENEKLFF. This chain uses TRBV12-3 or TRBV12-4 with TRBJ1-4; no clear D gene. The length of the CDR3 is 14 residues. V was cut by 6 bases and J by 5 bases, with 13 bases left in between.

V is TRBV10-3 and J is TRBJ2-1, with D perhaps TRBD1 (6 bases). Germline V gene data show CDR1 as ENHRY and CDR2 as SYGVKD. The CDR3 runs 14 residues. Trimming pared 10 bases from V and 10 bases from J, leaving 23 bases between. The CDR3: CASDLGQGFREQFF. The CDR3 DNA reads TGTGCCAGTGATTTGGGGCAGGGGTTCAGGGAGCAGTTCTTC.

This clonotype has more than one count but fewer than ten. This rearrangement joins TRBV4-1 to TRBJ1-4; possible D gene TRBD1, 5 bases. The CDR3 is made up of 15 amino acids. The germline gives CDR1 MGHRA, CDR2 YSYEKL. V lost 5 bases to trimming and J lost 3 bases, with 13 bases between them. CDR3 sequence: CASSALGGANEKLFF. The CDR3 DNA reads as TGCGCCAGCAGCGCCCTGGGGGGGGCTAATGAAAAACTGTTTTTT.